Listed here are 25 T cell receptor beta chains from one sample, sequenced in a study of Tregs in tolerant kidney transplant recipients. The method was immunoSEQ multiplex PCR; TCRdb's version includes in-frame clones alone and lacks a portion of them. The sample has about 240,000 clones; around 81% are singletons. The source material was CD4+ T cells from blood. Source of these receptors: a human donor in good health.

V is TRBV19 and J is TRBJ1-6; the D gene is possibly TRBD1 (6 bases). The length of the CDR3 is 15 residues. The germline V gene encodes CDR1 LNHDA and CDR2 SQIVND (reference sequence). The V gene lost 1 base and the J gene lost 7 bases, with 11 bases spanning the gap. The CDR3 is CASSIVTGTNSPLHF. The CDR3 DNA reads TGTGCCAGTAGTATAGTGACAGGAACGAATTCACCCCTCCACTTT.

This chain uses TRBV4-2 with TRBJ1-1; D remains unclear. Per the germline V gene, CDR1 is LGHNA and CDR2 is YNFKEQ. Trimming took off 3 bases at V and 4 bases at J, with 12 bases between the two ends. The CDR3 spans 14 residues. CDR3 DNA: TGTGCCAGCAGCCATTCGCCGCGGGGCACTGAAGCTTTCTTT. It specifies CASSHSPRGTEAFF.

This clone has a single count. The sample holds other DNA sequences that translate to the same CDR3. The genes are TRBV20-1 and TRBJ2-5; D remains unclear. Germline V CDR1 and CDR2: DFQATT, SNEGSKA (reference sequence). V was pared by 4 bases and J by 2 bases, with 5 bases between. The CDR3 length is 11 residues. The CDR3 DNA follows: TGCAGTGCTACCCCTCAAGAGACCCAGTACTTC. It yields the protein CSATPQETQYF.

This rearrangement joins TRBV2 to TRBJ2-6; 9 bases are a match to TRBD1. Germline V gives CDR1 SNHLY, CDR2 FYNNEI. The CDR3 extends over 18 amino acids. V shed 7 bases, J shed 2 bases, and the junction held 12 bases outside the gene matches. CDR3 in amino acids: CASNRRGDRVAGANVLTF. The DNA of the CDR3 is TGTGCCAGCAACCGCAGGGGGGACAGGGTAGCTGGGGCCAACGTCCTGACTTTC.

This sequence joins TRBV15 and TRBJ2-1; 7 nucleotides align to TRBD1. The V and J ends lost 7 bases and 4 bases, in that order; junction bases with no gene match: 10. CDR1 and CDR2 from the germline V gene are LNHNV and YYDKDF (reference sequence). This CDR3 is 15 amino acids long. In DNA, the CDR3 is TGTGCCACCAAGAGTCAGGACAGGTTTTACAATGAGCAGTTCTTC. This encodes CATKSQDRFYNEQFF.

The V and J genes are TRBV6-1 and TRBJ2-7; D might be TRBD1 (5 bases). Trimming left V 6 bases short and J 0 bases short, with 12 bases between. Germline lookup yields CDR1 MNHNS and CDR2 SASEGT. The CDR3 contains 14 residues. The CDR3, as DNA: TGTGCCAGCAGCACAGGCTGGAGCTCCTACGAGCAGTACTTC. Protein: CASSTGWSSYEQYF.

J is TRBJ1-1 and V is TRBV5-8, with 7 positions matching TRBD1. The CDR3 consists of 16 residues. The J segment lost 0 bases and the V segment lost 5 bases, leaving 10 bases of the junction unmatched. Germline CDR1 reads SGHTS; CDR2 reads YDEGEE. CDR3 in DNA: TGTGCCAGCAGAGAGGGGGCGCGGGGGATGAACACTGAAGCTTTCTTT. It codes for CASREGARGMNTEAFF. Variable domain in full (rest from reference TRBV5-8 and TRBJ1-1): EAGVTQSPTHLIKTRGQQATLRCSPISGHTSVYWYQQALGLGLQFLLWYDEGEERNRGNFPPRFSGRQFPNYSSELNVNALELEDSALYLCASREGARGMNTEAFFGQGTRLTVV.

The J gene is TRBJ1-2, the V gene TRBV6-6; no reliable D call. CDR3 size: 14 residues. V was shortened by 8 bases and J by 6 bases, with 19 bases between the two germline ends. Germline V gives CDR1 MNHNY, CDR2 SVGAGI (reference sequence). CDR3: CASGEKRGYHGYTF. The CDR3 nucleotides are TGTGCCAGCGGTGAGAAACGGGGTTATCATGGCTACACCTTC.

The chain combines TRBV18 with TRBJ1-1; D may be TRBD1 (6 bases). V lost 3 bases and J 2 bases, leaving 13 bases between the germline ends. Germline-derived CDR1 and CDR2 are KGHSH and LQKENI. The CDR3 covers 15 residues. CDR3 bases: TGTGCCAGCTCACCGACGACAGGATTTAACACTGAAGCTTTCTTT. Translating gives CASSPTTGFNTEAFF. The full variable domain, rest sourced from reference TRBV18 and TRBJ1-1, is NAGVMQNPRHLVRRRGQEARLRCSPMKGHSHVYWYRQLPEEGLKFMVYLQKENIIDESGMPKERFSAEFPKEGPSILRIQQVVRGDSAAYFCASSPTTGFNTEAFFGQGTRLTVV.

As DNA, the CDR3 is TGTGCCAGCAGGCACCAGGGGGGTGACAGTGAAGCTTTCTTT. Residues: CASRHQGGDSEAFF. The chain employs TRBV5-4 and TRBJ1-1, with TRBD1 matching over 7 bases. The CDR3 is made up of 14 amino acids. The V gene end was trimmed by 5 bases and the J gene end by 7 bases; junction bases not matched to a gene: 11. CDR1 and CDR2 (germline): SGHNT, YYREEE (reference sequence).

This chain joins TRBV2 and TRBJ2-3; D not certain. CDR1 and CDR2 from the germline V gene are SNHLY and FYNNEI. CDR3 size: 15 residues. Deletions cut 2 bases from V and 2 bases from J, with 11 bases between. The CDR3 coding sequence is TGTGCCAGCAGTGAACCTCGTCGGTACACAGATACGCAGTATTTT. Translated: CASSEPRRYTDTQYF.

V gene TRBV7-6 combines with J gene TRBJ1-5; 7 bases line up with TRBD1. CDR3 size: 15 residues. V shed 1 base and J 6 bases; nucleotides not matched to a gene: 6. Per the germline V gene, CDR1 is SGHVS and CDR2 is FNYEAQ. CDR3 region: CASSLGQGGAQPQHF. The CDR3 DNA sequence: TGTGCCAGCAGCTTAGGCCAAGGGGGCGCTCAGCCCCAGCATTTT.

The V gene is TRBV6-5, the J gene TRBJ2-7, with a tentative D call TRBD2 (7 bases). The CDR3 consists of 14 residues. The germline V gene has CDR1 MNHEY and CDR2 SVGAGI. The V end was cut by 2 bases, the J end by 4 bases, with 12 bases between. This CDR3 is CASSYARGRYEQYF. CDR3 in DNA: TGTGCCAGCAGTTACGCGCGGGGGCGGTACGAGCAGTACTTC.

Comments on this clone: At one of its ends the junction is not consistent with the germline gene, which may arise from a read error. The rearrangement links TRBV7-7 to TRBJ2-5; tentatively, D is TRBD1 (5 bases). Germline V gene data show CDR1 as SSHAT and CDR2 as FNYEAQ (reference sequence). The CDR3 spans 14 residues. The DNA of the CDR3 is TGTGCTAGCAGCTTAGCAGGCAGGGTAGAGACCCAGTACTTC. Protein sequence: CASSLAGRVETQYF.

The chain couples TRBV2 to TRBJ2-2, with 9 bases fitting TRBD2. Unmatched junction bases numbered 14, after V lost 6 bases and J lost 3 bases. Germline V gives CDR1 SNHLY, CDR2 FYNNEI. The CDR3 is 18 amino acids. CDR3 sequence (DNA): TGTGCCAGCAGGAGGGCCCCGGCGGGGGGGCCGGACACCGGGGAGCTGTTTTTT. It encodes CASRRAPAGGPDTGELFF.

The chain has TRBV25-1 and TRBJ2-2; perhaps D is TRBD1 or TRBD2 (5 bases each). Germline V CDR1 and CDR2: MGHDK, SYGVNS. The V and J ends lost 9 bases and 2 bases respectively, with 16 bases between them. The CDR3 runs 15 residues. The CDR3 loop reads CASTGRMANTGELFF. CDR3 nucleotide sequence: TGTGCCAGTACGGGGCGGATGGCCAACACCGGGGAGCTGTTTTTT. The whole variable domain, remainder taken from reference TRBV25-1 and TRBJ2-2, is EADIYQTPRYLVIGTGKKITLECSQTMGHDKMYWYQQDPGMELHLIHYSYGVNSTEKGDLSSESTVSRIRTEHFPLTLESARPSHTSQYLCASTGRMANTGELFFGEGSRLTVL.

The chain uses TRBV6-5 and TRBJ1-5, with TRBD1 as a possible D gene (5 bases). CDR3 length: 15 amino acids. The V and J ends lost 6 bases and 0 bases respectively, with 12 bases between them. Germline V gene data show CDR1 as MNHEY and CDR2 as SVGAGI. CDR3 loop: CASRLDSYSNQPQHF. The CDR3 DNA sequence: TGTGCCAGCAGACTCGACAGCTATAGCAATCAGCCCCAGCATTTT.

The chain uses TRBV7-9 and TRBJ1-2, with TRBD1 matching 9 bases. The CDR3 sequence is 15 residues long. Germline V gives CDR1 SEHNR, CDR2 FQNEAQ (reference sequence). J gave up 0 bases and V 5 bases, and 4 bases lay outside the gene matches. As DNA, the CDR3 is TGTGCCAGCAGCCTGGGACAGGGAGCTAACTATGGCTACACCTTC. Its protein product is CASSLGQGANYGYTF.

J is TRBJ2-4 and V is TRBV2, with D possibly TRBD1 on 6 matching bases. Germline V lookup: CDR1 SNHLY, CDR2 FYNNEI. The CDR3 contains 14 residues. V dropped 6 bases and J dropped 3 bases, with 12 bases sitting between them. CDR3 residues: CASSPDSNKNIQYF. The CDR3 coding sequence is TGTGCCAGCAGCCCGGACAGTAACAAAAACATTCAGTACTTC.

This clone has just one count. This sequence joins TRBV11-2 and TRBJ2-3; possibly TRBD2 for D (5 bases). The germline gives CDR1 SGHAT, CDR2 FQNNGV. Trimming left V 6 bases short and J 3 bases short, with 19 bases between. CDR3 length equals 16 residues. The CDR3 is CASRQGVAGVTDTQYF. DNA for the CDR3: TGTGCCAGCAGACAAGGTGTGGCCGGGGTAACAGATACGCAGTATTTT.

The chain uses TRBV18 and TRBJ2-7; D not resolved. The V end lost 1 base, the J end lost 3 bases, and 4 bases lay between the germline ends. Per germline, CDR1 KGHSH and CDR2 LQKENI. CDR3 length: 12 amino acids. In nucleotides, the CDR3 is TGTGCCAGCTCACCACGTGACTACGAGCAGTACTTC. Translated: CASSPRDYEQYF.

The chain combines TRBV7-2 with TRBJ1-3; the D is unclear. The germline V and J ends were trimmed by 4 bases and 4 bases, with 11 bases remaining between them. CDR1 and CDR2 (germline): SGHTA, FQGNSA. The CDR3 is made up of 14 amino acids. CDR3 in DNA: TGTGCCAGCAGCTCCCCATGGGGAGGAAACACCATATATTTT. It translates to CASSSPWGGNTIYF.

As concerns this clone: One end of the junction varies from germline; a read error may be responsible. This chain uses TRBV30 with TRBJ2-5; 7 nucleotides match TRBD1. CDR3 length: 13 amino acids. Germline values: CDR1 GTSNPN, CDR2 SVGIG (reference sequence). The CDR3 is CAWTRRTGETRYF. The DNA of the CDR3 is TGTGCCTGGACCCGTCGGACAGGAGAGACCCGGTACTTC.

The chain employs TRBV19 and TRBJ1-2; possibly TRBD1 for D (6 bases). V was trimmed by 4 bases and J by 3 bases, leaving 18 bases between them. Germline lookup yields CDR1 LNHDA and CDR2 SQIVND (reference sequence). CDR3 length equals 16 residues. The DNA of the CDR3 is TGTGCCAGTAGTACTCCCTACAGGGTAATGGACTATGGCTACACCTTC. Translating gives CASSTPYRVMDYGYTF.

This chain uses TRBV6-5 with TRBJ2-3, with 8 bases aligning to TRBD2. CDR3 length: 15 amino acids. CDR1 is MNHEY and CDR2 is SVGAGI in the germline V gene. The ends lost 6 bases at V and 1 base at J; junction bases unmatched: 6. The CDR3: CASSHGTSRTDTQYF. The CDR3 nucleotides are TGTGCCAGCAGCCACGGGACTAGTCGCACAGATACGCAGTATTTT.